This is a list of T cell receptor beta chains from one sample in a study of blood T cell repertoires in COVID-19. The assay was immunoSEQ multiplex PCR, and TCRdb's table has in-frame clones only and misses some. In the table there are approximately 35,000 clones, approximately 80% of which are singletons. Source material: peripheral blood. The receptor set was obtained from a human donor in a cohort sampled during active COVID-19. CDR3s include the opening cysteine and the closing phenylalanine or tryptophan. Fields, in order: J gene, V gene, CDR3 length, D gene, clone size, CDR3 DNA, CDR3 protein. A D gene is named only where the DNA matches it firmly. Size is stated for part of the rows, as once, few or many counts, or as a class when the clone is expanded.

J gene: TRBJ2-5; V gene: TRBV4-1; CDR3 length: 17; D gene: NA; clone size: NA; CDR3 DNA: TGCGCCAGCAGCCTCCATCCCCTCGCGGGGTCACAAGAGACCCAGTACTTC; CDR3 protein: CASSLHPLAGSQETQYF
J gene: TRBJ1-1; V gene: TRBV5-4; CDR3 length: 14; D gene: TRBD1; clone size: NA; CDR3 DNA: TGTGCCAGCGTCCGACAGGGGGTAGACACTGAAGCTTTCTTT; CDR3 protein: CASVRQGVDTEAFF
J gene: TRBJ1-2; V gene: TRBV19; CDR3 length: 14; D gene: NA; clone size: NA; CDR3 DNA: TGTGCCAGTAGGCTGGCCAGAGGGAGGAGAGGCTACACCTTC; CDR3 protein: CASRLARGRRGYTF
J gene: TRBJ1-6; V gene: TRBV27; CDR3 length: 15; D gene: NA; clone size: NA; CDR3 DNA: TGTGCCAGCAGTTTACAATTCAGCGGGGGTTCACCCCTCCACTTT; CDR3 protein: CASSLQFSGGSPLHF
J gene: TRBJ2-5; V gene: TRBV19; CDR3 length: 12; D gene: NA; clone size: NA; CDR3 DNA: TGTGCCAGTAGTAAAGGGGGAGAGACCCAGTACTTC; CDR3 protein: CASSKGGETQYF
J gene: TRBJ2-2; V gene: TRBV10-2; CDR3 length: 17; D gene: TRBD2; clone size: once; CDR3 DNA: TGCGCCAGTACCCGACGGGCCAGCGGGGCGAACACCGGGGAGCTGTTTTTT; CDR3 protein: CASTRRASGANTGELFF
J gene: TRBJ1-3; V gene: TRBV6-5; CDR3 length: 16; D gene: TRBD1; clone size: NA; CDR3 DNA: TGTGCCAGCAGTTACGCCCGGGACAGGGAAAGAAACACCATATATTTT; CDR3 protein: CASSYARDRERNTIYF
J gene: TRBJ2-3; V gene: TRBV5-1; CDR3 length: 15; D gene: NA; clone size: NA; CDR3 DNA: TGCGCCAGCAGCCCGGCGGGCGGGTACACAGATACGCAGTATTTT; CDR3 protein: CASSPAGGYTDTQYF
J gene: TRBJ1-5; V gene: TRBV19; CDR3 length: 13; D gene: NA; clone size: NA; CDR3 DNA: TGTGCCAGTAAGGGGTATGGCAATCAGCCCCAGCATTTT; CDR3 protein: CASKGYGNQPQHF
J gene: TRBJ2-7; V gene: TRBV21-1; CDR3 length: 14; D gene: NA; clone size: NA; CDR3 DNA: TGTGCCATCCCCGAGAGGGACAGGCCGGATAGGCAGTACTTC; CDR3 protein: CAIPERDRPDRQYF
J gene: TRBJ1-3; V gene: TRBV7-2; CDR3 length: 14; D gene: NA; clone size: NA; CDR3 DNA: TGTGCCAGCAGCTTAGCACAACCCGGGAACACCATATATTTT; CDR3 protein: CASSLAQPGNTIYF
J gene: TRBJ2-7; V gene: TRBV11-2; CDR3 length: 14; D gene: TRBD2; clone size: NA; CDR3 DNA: TGTGCCAGCAGCTTAACTAGCGGGGGAACCGAGCAGTACTTC; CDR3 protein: CASSLTSGGTEQYF
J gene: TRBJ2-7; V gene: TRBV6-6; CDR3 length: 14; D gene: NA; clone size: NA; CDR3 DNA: TGTGCCAGCAGTCCCGGACAGTACCCGTACGAGCAGTACTTC; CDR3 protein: CASSPGQYPYEQYF
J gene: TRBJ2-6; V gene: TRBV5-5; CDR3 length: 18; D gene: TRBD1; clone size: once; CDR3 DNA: TGTGCCAGCAGCGCTCCCGGGACAGGGGTCTCTGGGGCCAACGTCCTGACTTTC; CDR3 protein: CASSAPGTGVSGANVLTF
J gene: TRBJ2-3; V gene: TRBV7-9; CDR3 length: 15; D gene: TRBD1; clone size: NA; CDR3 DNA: TGTGCCAGCAGCTCCCGGGACAGGCCCCCAGATACGCAGTATTTT; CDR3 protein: CASSSRDRPPDTQYF
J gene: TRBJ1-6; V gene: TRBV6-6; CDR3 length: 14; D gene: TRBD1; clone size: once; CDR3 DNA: TGTGCCAGCAGTTACCGGACAGGGGGTTCCACCCTCCACTTT; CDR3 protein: CASSYRTGGSTLHF
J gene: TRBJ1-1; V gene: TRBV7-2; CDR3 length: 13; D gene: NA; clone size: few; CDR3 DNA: TGTGCCAGCACCCGGAGTACGAACACTGAAGCTTTCTTT; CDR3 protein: CASTRSTNTEAFF